The next 30 T cell receptor beta chains were all read from a single sample in a study of shared clonotypes between healthy human individuals. Generated by immunoSEQ multiplex PCR, the TCRdb table keeps only in-frame clones and is missing some. The profile shows roughly 2.5 million clones, around 90% of them singletons. Sequenced input: naive CD4+ T cells sorted from blood. The subset denotes: CD45RA+ positively selected. These receptors were collected from a man aged 18 to 35 in good health.

The chain uses TRBV21-1 and TRBJ1-1. TRBV21-1 is described as a pseudogene. The CDR3 contains 15 residues. Written as DNA, the CDR3 is TGTGCCAGCAGCTGGATTCCGGGGGAGATTACTGAAGCTTTCTTT. This sequence encodes CASSWIPGEITEAFF.

The chain recombines TRBV30 with TRBJ1-5, with D perhaps TRBD1 (5 bases). Germline V lookup: CDR1 GTSNPN, CDR2 SVGIG (reference sequence). Trimming removed 2 bases at V and 1 base at J, with 9 bases between. The CDR3 runs to 14 residues. CDR3 protein: CAWSKRGSNQPQHF. CDR3 DNA: TGTGCCTGGAGTAAAAGGGGAAGCAATCAGCCCCAGCATTTT.

The chain has TRBV6-1 and TRBJ1-1, with unresolved D. V shed 8 bases and J shed 4 bases, with 11 bases lying between them. CDR3 length: 12 amino acids. Germline CDR1 MNHNS, CDR2 SASEGT. The CDR3, as DNA: TGTGCCAGCCGGTTTTTCGGCACTGAAGCTTTCTTT. It specifies CASRFFGTEAFF.

As to this clone: An end of the junction differs from the germline gene, which may be a read error. The rearrangement joins TRBV7-7 to TRBJ2-1; no clear D gene. This CDR3 has 13 residues. Germline assignment: CDR1 SSHAT and CDR2 FNYEAQ (reference sequence). The chain's CDR3 is CASSLMSVSEQFF. The CDR3, as DNA: TGTGCTAGCAGCTTAATGTCAGTGTCTGAGCAGTTCTTC.

This clone was observed a few times. This chain uses TRBV5-1 with TRBJ1-1; no clear D. The V gene's germline CDR1 is SGHRS and CDR2 YFSETQ. Deletions cut 0 bases from V and 5 bases from J, with 11 bases between. This CDR3 contains 14 residues. The CDR3 reads CASSLDGRLTEAFF. In nucleotides, the CDR3 is TGCGCCAGCAGCTTGGATGGCAGGTTGACTGAAGCTTTCTTT.

The chain combines TRBV5-6 with TRBJ1-4, with D possibly being TRBD1 (5 bases). V was clipped by 4 bases and J by 8 bases, with 15 bases between them. The germline CDR1 and CDR2 sequences are SGHDT and YYEEEE. The CDR3 sequence is 14 residues long. The CDR3 here is CASSPWGPGEKLFF. The DNA for the CDR3 is TGTGCCAGCAGCCCCTGGGGCCCGGGAGAAAAACTGTTTTTT.

For this clone: Other DNA sequences from this sample encode an identical CDR3 as well. The gene calls are TRBV18 and TRBJ1-1, with TRBD1 matching 9 bases. This CDR3 region has 15 residues. Looked up from germline, CDR1 is KGHSH and CDR2 is LQKENI. The V and J ends lost 4 bases and 1 base, in that order; junction bases with no gene match: 4. CDR3 DNA sequence: TGTGCCAGCTCACTGGGGACAGGGCGGAACACTGAAGCTTTCTTT. Residues: CASSLGTGRNTEAFF.

The rearrangement links TRBV14 to TRBJ2-7, with D perhaps being TRBD1 or TRBD2 (5 bases each). Germline V gene lookup returns CDR1 SGHDN and CDR2 FVKESK. Trimming took off 4 bases at V and 4 bases at J, with 8 bases between the two ends. The CDR3 covers 12 residues. CDR3 coding DNA: TGTGCCAGCAGCCCGGGACCTTACGAGCAGTACTTC. This encodes CASSPGPYEQYF.

This clone was counted once. The chain is built from TRBV19 and TRBJ1-6, with D unresolved. Trimming shortened V by 0 bases and J by 0 bases, and 12 bases separated the two germline ends. The CDR3 is 18 residues long. Germline CDR1 LNHDA, CDR2 SQIVND (reference sequence). DNA of the CDR3: TGTGCCAGTAGTATAGATTCGTCGGAGAGCTCCTATAATTCACCCCTCCACTTT. Translated: CASSIDSSESSYNSPLHF. Supplemented by reference TRBV19 and TRBJ1-6, the full variable domain reads DGGITQSPKYLFRKEGQNVTLSCEQNLNHDAMYWYRQDPGQGLRLIYYSQIVNDFQKGDIAEGYSVSREKKESFPLTVTSAQKNPTAFYLCASSIDSSESSYNSPLHFGNGTRLTVT.

V is TRBV15 and J is TRBJ2-3; 7 bases are shared with TRBD2. Germline V gene sequence: CDR1 LNHNV, CDR2 YYDKDF (reference sequence). J was trimmed by 2 bases and V by 1 base; bases with no gene match: 9. This CDR3 has 17 amino acids. The CDR3 loop is CATSRGRLAQTTDTQYF. CDR3 nucleotide sequence: TGTGCCACCAGCAGAGGAAGACTAGCCCAGACCACAGATACGCAGTATTTT.

The gene calls are TRBV9 and TRBJ1-3, with 7 bases aligning to TRBD1. Germline assignment: CDR1 SGDLS and CDR2 YYNGEE. The CDR3 is 15 residues long. V was pared by 3 bases and J by 4 bases, with 7 bases of the junction left unmatched. CDR3 DNA sequence: TGTGCCAGCAGCGGGCAAGACAGGGTCGGAAACACCATATATTTT. It translates to CASSGQDRVGNTIYF.

The rearrangement links TRBV29-1 to TRBJ2-3; 12 bases map to TRBD2. The CDR3 is 15 amino acids. The J segment lost 0 bases and the V segment lost 7 bases, leaving 5 bases of the junction unmatched. Germline assignment: CDR1 SQVTM and CDR2 ANQGSEA. The CDR3 region has the DNA TGCAGCGGAAAGGGACTAGCGGGTAGCACAGATACGCAGTATTTT. Its protein is CSGKGLAGSTDTQYF.

In nucleotides, the CDR3 is TGTGCCAGCAGCCCACCGGGACGGAACCTAGAGACCCAGTACTTC. It translates to CASSPPGRNLETQYF. V usage is TRBV7-8 and J usage is TRBJ2-5, with D perhaps assigned TRBD1 or TRBD2 (5 bases each). From germline, CDR1 is SGHVS and CDR2 FQNEAQ. This CDR3 has 15 residues. V gave up 5 bases and J gave up 4 bases, with 17 bases separating them.

The V call is TRBV9, the J call TRBJ2-7; perhaps TRBD1 as D (5 bases). Germline loops: CDR1 SGDLS, CDR2 YYNGEE. The V end was cut by 3 bases, the J end by 2 bases, with 15 bases between. The CDR3 is 15 amino acids. The CDR3 here is CASSASQGATYEQYF. The CDR3 DNA reads TGTGCCAGCAGCGCGTCGCAAGGGGCTACCTACGAGCAGTACTTC.

This chain uses TRBV7-2 with TRBJ2-7; TRBD2 matches 10 bases. V lost 1 base and J lost 7; bases outside the gene matches: 7. Germline values: CDR1 SGHTA, CDR2 FQGNSA. The CDR3 extends over 15 amino acids. The CDR3 nucleotides read TGTGCCAGCAGCTTAGGTTCTAGCGGGAGAGGGGAGCAGTACTTC. This codes for CASSLGSSGRGEQYF. Together with reference TRBV7-2 and TRBJ2-7, the CDR3 gives the full variable domain: GAGVSQSPSNKVTEKGKDVELRCDPISGHTALYWYRQSLGQGLEFLIYFQGNSAPDKSGLPSDRFSAERTGGSVSTLTIQRTQQEDSAVYLCASSLGSSGRGEQYFGPGTRLTVT.

The chain carries TRBV6-6 and TRBJ2-7, with D tentatively TRBD1 or TRBD2 (5 bases each). This CDR3 has 14 residues. Germline CDR1 MNHNY, CDR2 SVGAGI (reference sequence). Trimming left V 8 bases short and J 2 bases short, with 16 bases between. The CDR3 region is CASQGTGSTYEQYF. In DNA, the CDR3 is TGTGCCAGCCAGGGCACTGGGAGTACCTACGAGCAGTACTTC.

As concerns this clone: Other DNA sequences from this sample encode an identical CDR3 as well. The gene calls are TRBV28 and TRBJ1-5, with D unresolved. Trimming stripped 8 bases from V and 2 bases from J, with 16 bases between. The germline CDR1 and CDR2 sequences are MDHEN and SYDVKM. The CDR3 consists of 15 residues. The CDR3: CASGGTTLGNQPQHF. CDR3 sequence (DNA): TGTGCCAGCGGAGGAACAACTTTGGGCAATCAGCCCCAGCATTTT.

The rearrangement uses TRBV18 and TRBJ2-4, with unresolved D. The CDR3 length is 13 residues. Germline values: CDR1 KGHSH, CDR2 LQKENI. Trimming shortened V by 3 bases and J by 2 bases, and 5 bases separated the two germline ends. CDR3 sequence reads: CASSPDTKNIQYF. The CDR3 nucleotides read TGTGCCAGCTCACCGGATACCAAAAACATTCAGTACTTC.

With regard to this clone: This CDR3 is also generated by other DNA sequences in the sample. This rearrangement joins TRBV6-5 to TRBJ2-3; D is uncertain. The CDR3 contains 12 residues. Trimming stripped 6 bases from V and 4 bases from J, with 8 bases between. Germline loops: CDR1 MNHEY, CDR2 SVGAGI. In DNA, the CDR3 is TGTGCCAGCAGCTCCAGTGCAGATACGCAGTATTTT. As protein: CASSSSADTQYF.

The chain recombines TRBV29-1 with TRBJ1-1, with a possible D match to TRBD1 (5 bases). V was clipped by 7 bases and J by 6 bases, with 18 bases between them. This CDR3 region has 13 residues. Germline V gene data show CDR1 as SQVTM and CDR2 as ANQGSEA. CDR3 sequence reads: CSATRTIGAEAFF. CDR3 coding DNA: TGCAGCGCCACCCGGACAATAGGGGCTGAAGCTTTCTTT.

This clone was seen a handful of times. The V gene is TRBV2, the J gene TRBJ1-6; D is perhaps TRBD1 (6 bases). Germline-derived CDR1 and CDR2 are SNHLY and FYNNEI. V was cut by 5 bases and J by 10 bases, with 12 bases left in between. This CDR3 comprises 13 residues. CDR3 DNA: TGTGCCAGCAGTACAGGGATGCAGTCACCCCTCCACTTT. Translated, it gives CASSTGMQSPLHF.

Of note for this clone: Within the sample, other DNA sequences also encode this same CDR3. The CDR3 bases are TGTGCCAGCAGCCAAGGGGGTGAGCAGTACTTC. As protein: CASSQGGEQYF. This rearrangement joins TRBV14 to TRBJ2-7; D is unclear. V lost 1 base and J lost 7, with 5 bases in between. This CDR3 has 11 amino acids. CDR1 and CDR2 from the germline V gene are SGHDN and FVKESK.

Remarks on this clone: Other DNA sequences in this sample translate to the same CDR3. V is TRBV6-6 and J is TRBJ2-7; no clear D. Germline V gene data show CDR1 as MNHNY and CDR2 as SVGAGI (reference sequence). The germline V and J ends were trimmed by 5 bases and 2 bases, with 7 bases remaining between them. The CDR3 covers 12 residues. CDR3 sequence: CASSPDAYEQYF. The CDR3 DNA reads as TGTGCCAGCAGTCCGGATGCCTACGAGCAGTACTTC.

This chain's CDR3 is CASYSSSGTSSYEQYF. The CDR3 DNA reads TGTGCCAGTTACTCTTCCTCCGGGACTTCCTCGTACGAGCAGTACTTC. This chain joins TRBV19 and TRBJ2-7; a weak D match, TRBD2 (6 bases). Germline assignment: CDR1 LNHDA and CDR2 SQIVND (reference sequence). CDR3 length: 16 amino acids. V lost 8 bases and J lost 4, with 24 bases in between.

The chain combines TRBV28 with TRBJ2-3; 7 bases agree with TRBD2. CDR1 is MDHEN and CDR2 is SYDVKM in the germline V gene. The ends lost 3 bases at V and 6 bases at J; junction bases unmatched: 12. The CDR3 is made up of 16 amino acids. CDR3 in amino acids: CASSFRDYYNNDTQYF. CDR3 nucleotides: TGTGCCAGCAGTTTCCGGGACTACTATAACAATGATACGCAGTATTTT.

The chain links TRBV5-1 to TRBJ2-5; TRBD1 aligns across 10 bases. After removal of 6 bases from V and 3 bases from J, the junction contained 11 bases not matched to a gene. This CDR3 is built from 16 residues. Germline assignment: CDR1 SGHRS and CDR2 YFSETQ. CDR3 amino acids: CASTLQPGQGKETQYF. DNA for the CDR3: TGCGCCAGCACCTTACAACCGGGACAGGGGAAAGAGACCCAGTACTTC. The entire variable domain, with the rest obtained from reference TRBV5-1 and TRBJ2-5, is as follows: KAGVTQTPRYLIKTRGQQVTLSCSPISGHRSVSWYQQTPGQGLQFLFEYFSETQRNKGNFPGRFSGRQFSNSRSEMNVSTLELGDSALYLCASTLQPGQGKETQYFGPGTRLLVL.

The chain carries TRBV28 and TRBJ1-6; tentatively, D is TRBD1 (6 bases). Germline V gives CDR1 MDHEN, CDR2 SYDVKM. The CDR3 contains 14 residues. The ends were cut back, 7 bases at V and 6 bases at J, with 13 bases in the middle. The CDR3 DNA reads as TGTGCCAGCAAAACACAGGGCGTTAATTCACCCCTCCACTTT. Translating it yields CASKTQGVNSPLHF.

In the case of this clone: Other DNA sequences in this sample translate to the same CDR3. The chain is built from TRBV9 and TRBJ2-5; D is unclear. V was cut by 0 bases and J by 2 bases, with 5 bases left in between. In germline, CDR1 is SGDLS, CDR2 YYNGEE. The length of the CDR3 is 13 residues. CDR3 protein: CASSVAIQETQYF. DNA for the CDR3: TGTGCCAGCAGCGTAGCCATTCAAGAGACCCAGTACTTC. The whole variable domain, filled in from reference TRBV9 and TRBJ2-5, reads DSGVTQTPKHLITATGQRVTLRCSPRSGDLSVYWYQQSLDQGLQFLIQYYNGEERAKGNILERFSAQQFPDLHSELNLSSLELGDSALYFCASSVAIQETQYFGPGTRLLVL.

The chain uses TRBV11-2 and TRBJ2-5; D not resolved. The V gene's germline CDR1 is SGHAT and CDR2 FQNNGV. This CDR3 contains 11 residues. The V end lost 5 bases, the J end lost 3 bases, and 4 bases lay between the germline ends. The CDR3: CASSREETQYF. The CDR3 nucleotides read TGTGCCAGCAGCCGAGAAGAGACCCAGTACTTC.

The chain employs TRBV5-4 and TRBJ1-2, with TRBD1 as a possible D gene (5 bases). The CDR3 totals 16 residues. Germline V gene sequence: CDR1 SGHNT, CDR2 YYREEE (reference sequence). Trimming shortened V by 0 bases and J by 5 bases, and 17 bases separated the two germline ends. The CDR3 DNA reads as TGTGCCAGCAGCTTGGCGGGCAGCCGGAAGGGGTATGGCTACACCTTC. It codes for CASSLAGSRKGYGYTF.